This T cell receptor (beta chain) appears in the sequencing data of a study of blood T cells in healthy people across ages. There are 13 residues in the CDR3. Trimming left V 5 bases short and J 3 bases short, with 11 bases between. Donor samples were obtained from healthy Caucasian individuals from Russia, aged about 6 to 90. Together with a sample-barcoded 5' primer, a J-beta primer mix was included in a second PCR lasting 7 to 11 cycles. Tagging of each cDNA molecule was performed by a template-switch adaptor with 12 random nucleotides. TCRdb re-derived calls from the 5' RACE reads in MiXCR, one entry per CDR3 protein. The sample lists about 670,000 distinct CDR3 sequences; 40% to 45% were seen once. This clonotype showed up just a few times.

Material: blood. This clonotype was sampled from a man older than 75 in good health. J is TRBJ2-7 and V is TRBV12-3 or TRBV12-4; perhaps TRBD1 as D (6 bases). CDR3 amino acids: CASSREGGYEQYF. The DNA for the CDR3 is TGTGCCAGCAGTCGAGAAGGGGGCTACGAGCAGTACTTC.